This T cell receptor beta chain was sequenced for a study of CXCR3-negative and CXCR3-positive naive CD8 T cells. Findings of the study overall: The authors found comparable surface CD5 between naive subsets and inferred TCR strength from TRB CDR3 properties.

A remark on this clonotype: What it recognizes is unknown.

CDR1 and CDR2 from the germline V gene are SGHRS and YFSETQ. There are 17 residues in the CDR3. Naive CD8+ T lymphocytes were specified as CD45RO-CCR7+CD27+CD95-. 5' RACE with UMI labels generated the TRB cDNA libraries. TCRdb re-called the 5' RACE reads and catalogs CDR3 proteins one per entry, DNA excluded. The sample data list over 100,000 distinct CDR3 sequences. This TCR derives from a human donor in good health. Some clones in this sample may be carry-over from other donors' samples. Sequencing input: naive CXCR3- CD8+ T cells from blood. Subset meaning: CD45RO-CCR7+CD27+CD95- naive CD8+ T cells lacking CXCR3 (TNR3-). The chain employs TRBV5-1 and TRBJ2-1; the TRBD1 assignment by TCRdb is unverifiable without DNA. The CDR3 spells CASTPRRQDNSYNEQFF.